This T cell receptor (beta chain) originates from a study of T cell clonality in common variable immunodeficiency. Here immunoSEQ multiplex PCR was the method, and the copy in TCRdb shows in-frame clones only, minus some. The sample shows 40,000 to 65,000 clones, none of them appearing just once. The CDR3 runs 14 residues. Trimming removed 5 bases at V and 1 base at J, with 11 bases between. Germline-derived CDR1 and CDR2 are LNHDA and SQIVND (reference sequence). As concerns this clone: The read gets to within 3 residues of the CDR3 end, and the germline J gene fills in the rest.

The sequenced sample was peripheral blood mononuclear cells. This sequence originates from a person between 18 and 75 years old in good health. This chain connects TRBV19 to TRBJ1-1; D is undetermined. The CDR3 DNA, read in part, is TGTGCCAGTAGTCGAGGCGAGGGGAACACTGAA. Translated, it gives CASSRGEGNTE. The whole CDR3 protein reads CASSRGEGNTEAFF.